The rows below give T cell receptor beta chains drawn from one sample of a study of post-analysis software for immune sequencing data. TCRdb used MiXCR to reprocess the PCR reads, holding one entry per CDR3 protein. Counted here are approximately 660,000 distinct CDR3 sequences, 59% occurring once; the ten biggest clones make up about 11%. Input material: blood. Receptor source: a girl aged 2 to 10 with multiple sclerosis. CDR3s leave out the opening cysteine and the closing phenylalanine or tryptophan.

TRBV7-6	TRBJ2-1	ASSWGTSGRLEQF
TRBV18	TRBJ1-1	ASSPIPETEGNTEAF
TRBV24-1	TRBJ1-2	ATSDSGGYT
TRBV6-1	TRBJ1-2	ASSERQGDGYT
TRBV5-1	TRBJ1-2	ASSPDSGQHYGYT
TRBV20-1	.	SAARDGQSNIQY
TRBV11-2	TRBJ2-3	ASRPGQGTDTQY
TRBV29-1	TRBJ1-2	SVRPGAAAGYT
TRBV12-3/TRBV12-4	TRBJ2-3	ASAQGDEVTQY
TRBV29-1	TRBJ2-1	SVEGRLASYNEQF
TRBV7-8	TRBJ2-5	ASSPMGQETQY
TRBV12-3/TRBV12-4	TRBJ2-3	ASSLMMPGSSTDTQY
TRBV27	TRBJ1-4	ASMLWARSTNEKLF
TRBV9	TRBJ2-3	ASSVVGLAGHTDTQY
TRBV6-6	TRBJ2-7	ASSWGGDYEQY
TRBV7-3	TRBJ2-1	ASSLGALAEQF
TRBV12-3/TRBV12-4	TRBJ2-5	ASSLVAGDETQY
TRBV7-9	TRBJ1-2	ASSLAGQGESYGYT
TRBV20-1	TRBJ2-1	SARSPGGDEQF
TRBV12-3/TRBV12-4	TRBJ2-6	ASSLVPGANVRT
TRBV6-5	TRBJ1-5	ASSPRMGQNQPQH
TRBV7-2	TRBJ1-2	ASREGSSYGYT
TRBV20-1	TRBJ2-7	SGRSLYEQY
TRBV6-2/TRBV6-3	TRBJ2-6	ASTGANVLT
TRBV29-1	TRBJ1-2	SAPMAGTVWGYT
TRBV29-1	TRBJ2-1	SVEGYSNEQF
TRBV6-5	TRBJ2-1	ASRVAGGAYNEQV
TRBV12-3/TRBV12-4	TRBJ2-3	ASSLVYTDMQY